This record covers a single T cell receptor beta chain. The protocol was immunoSEQ multiplex PCR, while the TCRdb copy is restricted to in-frame clones and leaves out a portion. The sample has about 350,000 clones; about nine tenths are singletons. The entry originates in a study of blood T cell repertoires in COVID-19. Study-wide background: T cells, B-cell-depleted T cells, or PBMCs supplied cDNA or gDNA.

The CDR3 has 14 residues. CDR1 and CDR2 (germline): LNHNV, YYDKDF (reference sequence). Trimming removed 3 bases at V and 3 bases at J, with 9 bases between. The chain couples TRBV15 to TRBJ1-5; perhaps TRBD1 as D (5 bases). Sequencing was done on a sample of PBMCs or T cells enriched from blood (not recorded which). The sequence was collected from a woman aged 25 to 39 who had been exposed to COVID-19. The CDR3: CATSSSGHNQPQHF. The CDR3 DNA sequence: TGTGCCACCAGCAGTTCAGGACACAATCAGCCCCAGCATTTT.